Following are 21 T cell receptor beta chains from one sample sequenced in a study of cytomegalovirus exposure and HLA in healthy donors. Vbeta (60) and Jbeta (13) primers were used in the PCR. Some clones are missing from TCRdb's copy, which holds only in-frame ones; the method was immunoSEQ multiplex PCR. This sample has some 150,000 clones, with around 82% found just once. Specimen: PBMCs. The receptors were gathered from a male donor in good health and CMV-seronegative.

The chain carries TRBV6-5 and TRBJ1-4; TRBD1 is a possible D gene (5 bases). Trimming stripped 0 bases from V and 10 bases from J, with 12 bases between. CDR1 MNHEY and CDR2 SVGAGI come from the germline V gene. The CDR3 totals 14 residues. Here the CDR3 reads CASSYSRMGGKLFF. The CDR3 DNA is TGTGCCAGCAGTTACTCCCGAATGGGGGGAAAACTGTTTTTT.

CDR3 sequence reads: CASSVSGLHEQFF. For the CDR3, the DNA is TGTGCCAGCAGCGTATCGGGACTCCATGAGCAGTTCTTC. J is TRBJ2-1 and V is TRBV9; TRBD2 might be the D (6 bases). V was trimmed by 1 base and J by 8 bases, leaving 10 bases between them. This CDR3 contains 13 residues. The germline V gene encodes CDR1 SGDLS and CDR2 YYNGEE.

This chain links TRBV27 with TRBJ2-7, with a weak D call TRBD1 (5 bases). V was shortened by 3 bases and J by 4 bases, with 10 bases between the two germline ends. The germline CDR1 and CDR2 sequences are MNHEY and SMNVEV (reference sequence). The CDR3 has 13 amino acids. CDR3 coding DNA: TGTGCCAGCAGTTTTGCCCAGGGATACGAGCAGTACTTC. Protein sequence: CASSFAQGYEQYF.

The chain employs TRBV6-6 and TRBJ2-3, with D perhaps matching TRBD1 (5 bases). Germline loops: CDR1 MNHNY, CDR2 SVGAGI (reference sequence). V shed 6 bases and J shed 4 bases, with 8 bases lying between them. The CDR3 consists of 12 residues. The CDR3 DNA is TGTGCCAGCAGAATAGGGGCAGATACGCAGTATTTT. Translation gives CASRIGADTQYF.

The gene calls are TRBV28 and TRBJ2-3, with a weak D call TRBD2 (6 bases). The germline CDR1 and CDR2 sequences are MDHEN and SYDVKM. Trimming stripped 5 bases from V and 5 bases from J, with 20 bases between. CDR3 length equals 16 residues. The CDR3: CASSLTGTDGGDTQYF. CDR3 in DNA: TGTGCCAGCAGTCTGACCGGGACTGACGGTGGAGATACGCAGTATTTT. Full variable domain (outside the CDR3, taken from reference TRBV28 and TRBJ2-3): DVKVTQSSRYLVKRTGEKVFLECVQDMDHENMFWYRQDPGLGLRLIYFSYDVKMKEKGDIPEGYSVSREKKERFSLILESASTNQTSMYLCASSLTGTDGGDTQYFGPGTRLTVL.

V usage is TRBV7-6 and J usage is TRBJ1-1; 8 bases align to TRBD1. Germline trimming cut 6 bases from V and 10 bases from J; bases unmatched to any gene: 4. Germline V CDR1 and CDR2: SGHVS, FNYEAQ. The CDR3 length is 11 residues. CDR3 DNA: TGTGCCAGCAGTTCCGGGACAGGAGCTTTCTTT. It translates to CASSSGTGAFF.

This chain connects TRBV19 to TRBJ2-3, with D possibly TRBD1 on 6 matching bases. In germline, CDR1 is LNHDA, CDR2 SQIVND (reference sequence). The germline V and J ends were trimmed by 0 bases and 2 bases, with 9 bases remaining between them. CDR3 length equals 15 residues. The DNA of the CDR3 is TGTGCCAGTAGTATAGAGGACAGTTACACAGATACGCAGTATTTT. Protein product: CASSIEDSYTDTQYF.

The chain uses TRBV7-3 and TRBJ2-3; possible D gene TRBD2, 5 bases. The V gene's germline CDR1 is SGHTA and CDR2 FQGTGA. Trimming shortened V by 5 bases and J by 0 bases, and 21 bases separated the two germline ends. This CDR3 spans 18 amino acids. CDR3 in amino acids: CASSLTRTSGASTDTQYF. The CDR3 nucleotides are TGTGCCAGCAGCCTGACAAGAACGAGCGGCGCGAGCACAGATACGCAGTATTTT.

The gene calls are TRBV5-1 and TRBJ2-7, with no clear D. Trimming shortened V by 0 bases and J by 0 bases, and 7 bases separated the two germline ends. In germline, CDR1 is SGHRS, CDR2 YFSETQ. CDR3 length equals 14 residues. In DNA, the CDR3 is TGCGCCAGCAGCTTGGTTAGCCACTCCTACGAGCAGTACTTC. Amino acids: CASSLVSHSYEQYF.

The chain employs TRBV5-4 and TRBJ1-1, with 12 bases lining up with TRBD1. Germline V gene data show CDR1 as SGHNT and CDR2 as YYREEE (reference sequence). V lost 0 bases, J lost 5 bases, and 5 bases stayed unmatched. This CDR3 comprises 16 residues. CDR3 DNA: TGTGCCAGCAGCTTGGGGGACAGGGGGCGAGAGACTGAAGCTTTCTTT. Translated, it gives CASSLGDRGRETEAFF.

In the case of this clone: At one of its ends the junction is not consistent with the germline gene, which may arise from a read error. The chain recombines TRBV18 with TRBJ2-7; 7 bases align to TRBD1. Germline CDR1 KGHSH, CDR2 LQKENI. This CDR3 comprises 15 residues. CDR3 coding DNA: TGTGCCAGCTCCCCACCGACAGGGCTCTCCTACGAGCAGTACTTC. Amino acids: CASSPPTGLSYEQYF.

The chain couples TRBV30 to TRBJ2-7; D is perhaps TRBD1 (6 bases). The CDR3 totals 14 residues. Trimming removed 2 bases from V and 2 bases from J, with 13 bases in between. CDR1 is GTSNPN, CDR2 SVGIG, per germline (reference sequence). CDR3: CAWSFRGGTYEQYF. The CDR3 DNA reads TGTGCCTGGAGTTTCAGGGGTGGGACCTACGAGCAGTACTTC.

The V call is TRBV25-1, the J call TRBJ1-1; tentatively, D is TRBD1 (5 bases). Germline CDR1 and CDR2: MGHDK and SYGVNS. This CDR3 has 13 residues. The germline V and J ends were trimmed by 6 bases and 1 base, with 9 bases remaining between them. CDR3 nucleotide sequence: TGTGCCAGCAGGGATCAGGGGAACACTGAAGCTTTCTTT. It is translated as CASRDQGNTEAFF.

The V gene is TRBV5-1, the J gene TRBJ2-7, with a tentative D call TRBD2 (5 bases). Germline V gene data show CDR1 as SGHRS and CDR2 as YFSETQ. The V end lost 0 bases, the J end lost 2 bases, and 9 bases lay between the germline ends. This CDR3 is 14 amino acids long. The CDR3 DNA reads as TGCGCCAGCAGCTTGGCCGACGGGACCTACGAGCAGTACTTC. It codes for CASSLADGTYEQYF.

CDR3 in amino acids: CASSLKGDRGVLKLREQYF. For the CDR3, the DNA is TGTGCCAGCAGCCTGAAGGGTGACAGGGGGGTCCTCAAATTACGCGAGCAGTACTTC. V usage is TRBV9 and J usage is TRBJ2-7; 9 nucleotides match TRBD1. V lost 4 bases and J lost 6; bases outside the gene matches: 23. The CDR3 length is 19 residues. Germline loops: CDR1 SGDLS, CDR2 YYNGEE.

CDR3 in amino acids: CASNGLAGRNEQFF. The CDR3, as DNA: TGTGCCAGCAACGGACTAGCGGGGCGGAATGAGCAGTTCTTC. This chain joins TRBV2 and TRBJ2-1, with TRBD2 matching 12 bases. The CDR3 spans 14 residues. CDR1 SNHLY and CDR2 FYNNEI come from the germline V gene. The trim removed 7 bases at V and 7 bases at J, leaving 5 bases unmatched.

This chain links TRBV5-6 with TRBJ2-5; no firm D call. Gene TRBJ2-7 matches the end of the DNA better, so the J call may be wrong. Germline V CDR1 and CDR2: SGHDT, YYEEEE. The length of the CDR3 is 14 residues. CDR3 in amino acids: CASSSSQDSYEQYF. For the CDR3, the DNA is TGTGCCAGCAGCTCATCCCAGGACTCCTACGAGCAGTACTTC.

The chain recombines TRBV11-2 with TRBJ2-2, with D unresolved. Germline CDR1 SGHAT, CDR2 FQNNGV. Trimming took off 1 base at V and 3 bases at J, with 9 bases between the two ends. This CDR3 has 15 residues. CDR3 loop: CASSLVGSYTGELFF. CDR3 sequence (DNA): TGTGCCAGCAGCTTAGTGGGCAGTTACACCGGGGAGCTGTTTTTT.

This clone was seen just once. This chain links TRBV19 with TRBJ2-7, with a possible D match to TRBD1 (5 bases). Germline values: CDR1 LNHDA, CDR2 SQIVND (reference sequence). V was clipped by 5 bases and J by 3 bases, with 17 bases between them. The CDR3 spans 15 residues. CDR3 region: CASSFGLGQNYEQYF. The CDR3 nucleotides read TGTGCCAGTAGTTTCGGCTTGGGGCAGAACTACGAGCAGTACTTC.

This clone was recorded only once. The rearrangement uses TRBV28 and TRBJ2-1; TRBD1 matches at 11 bases. V was pared by 7 bases and J by 6 bases, with 17 bases of the junction left unmatched. The CDR3 consists of 18 residues. The germline gives CDR1 MDHEN, CDR2 SYDVKM. DNA of the CDR3: TGTGCCAGCACCTCGGGACAGGGGGGGGTACTAGTTGCCAATGAGCAGTTCTTC. Its translation: CASTSGQGGVLVANEQFF.

The chain couples TRBV6-5 to TRBJ2-7, with 7 bases aligning to TRBD1. CDR3 size: 15 residues. Germline CDR1 reads MNHEY; CDR2 reads SVGAGI. With V trimmed by 5 bases and J by 4 bases, 11 bases remained unmatched. The chain's CDR3 is CASSRAGTAIYEQYF. The DNA of the CDR3 is TGTGCCAGCAGTCGTGCCGGGACAGCGATTTACGAGCAGTACTTC.